The 12 T cell receptor beta chains presented below share a single source sample, sequenced in a study of T cell responses to AZD1222 COVID-19 vaccine. Profiled with immunoSEQ multiplex PCR; TCRdb holds only in-frame clones, not every one. This sample has some 150,000 clones, with 90% found just once. This material consisted of peripheral blood, taken 28 days after the second AZD1222 dose. These receptors were collected from an adult who received the AZD1222 COVID-19 vaccine.

The chain carries TRBV24-1 and TRBJ1-3; 8 bases align to TRBD1. Trimming took 2 bases from V and 1 from J; bases not matched to a gene: 3. Germline values: CDR1 KGHDR, CDR2 SFDVKD. The CDR3 length is 16 residues. The CDR3 sequence is CATSDSRTGSGNTIYF. The DNA of the CDR3 is TGTGCCACCAGTGATTCCCGGACAGGGTCTGGAAACACCATATATTTT.

V is TRBV27 and J is TRBJ2-1, with 7 bases fitting TRBD2. V lost 2 bases, J lost 2 bases, and 9 bases stayed unmatched. The CDR3 loop spans 17 amino acids. The germline gives CDR1 MNHEY, CDR2 SMNVEV (reference sequence). CDR3 region: CASSLEPAGNPYNEQFF. CDR3 nucleotides: TGTGCCAGCAGTTTAGAACCAGCGGGAAACCCCTACAATGAGCAGTTCTTC.

The V gene is TRBV5-1, the J gene TRBJ2-5, with a tentative D call TRBD1 (6 bases). This CDR3 comprises 14 residues. Germline values: CDR1 SGHRS, CDR2 YFSETQ. V was cut by 4 bases and J by 5 bases, with 15 bases left in between. DNA of the CDR3: TGCGCCAGCAGCAGCCCACAGGGCTCGGAGACCCAGTACTTC. The encoded protein is CASSSPQGSETQYF.

This chain uses TRBV27 with TRBJ1-4; D is perhaps TRBD1 (6 bases). V shed 3 bases and J shed 5 bases, with 16 bases lying between them. Germline V gene sequence: CDR1 MNHEY, CDR2 SMNVEV (reference sequence). This CDR3 spans 16 amino acids. The chain's CDR3 is CASSFLTGGRNEKLFF. The CDR3 nucleotides are TGTGCCAGCAGTTTTCTGACGGGGGGGCGGAATGAAAAACTGTTTTTT.

The CDR3 DNA follows: TGTGCCAGCACGGGACAGGGCACTGAAGCTTTCTTT. Protein product: CASTGQGTEAFF. The chain uses TRBV2 and TRBJ1-1; 9 positions match TRBD1. CDR1 and CDR2 (germline): SNHLY, FYNNEI. V gave up 7 bases and J gave up 4 bases; unmatched junction bases: 1. CDR3 length: 12 amino acids.

The CDR3 loop is CASSPGTGNTGELFF. In DNA, the CDR3 is TGTGCCAGCTCACCAGGGACAGGGAACACCGGGGAGCTGTTTTTT. V gene TRBV18 combines with J gene TRBJ2-2, with 8 bases lining up with TRBD1. CDR3 length: 15 amino acids. Trimming at V came to 2 bases and at J to 1 base, leaving 0 bases not matched to a gene. Germline-derived CDR1 and CDR2 are KGHSH and LQKENI. The full variable domain, with the rest looked up from reference TRBV18 and TRBJ2-2, is NAGVMQNPRHLVRRRGQEARLRCSPMKGHSHVYWYRQLPEEGLKFMVYLQKENIIDESGMPKERFSAEFPKEGPSILRIQQVVRGDSAAYFCASSPGTGNTGELFFGEGSRLTVL.

This sequence joins TRBV5-4 and TRBJ2-3; the D is unclear. Germline V gives CDR1 SGHNT, CDR2 YYREEE (reference sequence). V dropped 0 bases and J dropped 1 base, with 9 bases sitting between them. This CDR3 region has 15 residues. The CDR3 DNA is TGTGCCAGCAGCTTGGTAGGCGTACGCACAGATACGCAGTATTTT. Protein sequence: CASSLVGVRTDTQYF.

The chain links TRBV4-1 to TRBJ1-2; 11 bases are a match to TRBD1. Trimming removed 1 base from V and 0 bases from J; junction bases left unmatched: 1. Germline CDR1 and CDR2: MGHRA and YSYEKL. This CDR3 is 16 amino acids long. The CDR3 DNA reads TGCGCCAGCAGCCAAGGGACAGGGGGCTCTAACTATGGCTACACCTTC. It is translated as CASSQGTGGSNYGYTF.

The DNA for the CDR3 is TGTGCCAGCAGCTTAGGAGTGGGGAACACTGAAGCTTTCTTT. Residues: CASSLGVGNTEAFF. The chain uses TRBV11-2 and TRBJ1-1, with D uncertain. This CDR3 comprises 14 residues. CDR1 is SGHAT and CDR2 is FQNNGV in the germline V gene. V dropped 1 base and J dropped 1 base, with 7 bases sitting between them.

The V and J genes are TRBV4-2 and TRBJ2-1, with 10 bases that match TRBD2. Trimming removed 5 bases from V and 5 bases from J; junction bases left unmatched: 6. The CDR3 runs 15 residues. From germline, CDR1 is LGHNA and CDR2 YNFKEQ. The CDR3 is CASSTRTSGNNEQFF. CDR3 DNA sequence: TGTGCCAGCAGCACCCGGACTAGCGGAAACAATGAGCAGTTCTTC.

The chain joins TRBV12-3 or TRBV12-4 to TRBJ2-7; possibly TRBD1 for D (5 bases). The CDR3 length is 11 residues. Between the trimmed V and J ends, which lost 8 bases and 7 bases, there was a span of 12 bases. In nucleotides, the CDR3 is TGTGCCAGCTCCTCCAGGGCGGAGCAGTACTTC. Residues: CASSSRAEQYF.

The chain employs TRBV9 and TRBJ2-5, with D tentatively TRBD2 (5 bases). V gave up 0 bases and J gave up 1 base, with 10 bases separating them. Per germline, CDR1 SGDLS and CDR2 YYNGEE. The CDR3 runs 15 residues. The CDR3 protein is CASSVGGGSQETQYF. DNA of the CDR3: TGTGCCAGCAGCGTAGGCGGAGGAAGCCAAGAGACCCAGTACTTC.